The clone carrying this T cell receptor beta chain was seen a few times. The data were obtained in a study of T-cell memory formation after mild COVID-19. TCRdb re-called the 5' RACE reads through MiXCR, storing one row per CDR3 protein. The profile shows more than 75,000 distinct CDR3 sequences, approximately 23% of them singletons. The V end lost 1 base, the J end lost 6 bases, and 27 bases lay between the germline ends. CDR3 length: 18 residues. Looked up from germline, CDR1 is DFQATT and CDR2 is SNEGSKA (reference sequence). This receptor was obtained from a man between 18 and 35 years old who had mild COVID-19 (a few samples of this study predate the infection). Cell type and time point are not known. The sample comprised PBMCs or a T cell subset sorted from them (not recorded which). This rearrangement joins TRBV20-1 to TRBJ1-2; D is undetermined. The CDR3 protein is CSARVHAGASSEVNGYTF. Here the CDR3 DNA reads TGCAGTGCTAGAGTCCATGCGGGTGCATCGTCAGAGGTGAATGGCTACACCTTC.